The 15 T cell receptor beta chains presented below share a single source sample, sequenced in a study of cytomegalovirus exposure and HLA in healthy donors (dated by TCRdb to 2015 to 2018). Receptor amplification or capture employed the immunoSEQ multiplex PCR assay. A mixture of 60 forward primers for TCR Vbeta segments and 13 reverse primers for TCR Jbeta segments was used in the multiplex PCR. The immuneACCESS repertoire file appears here via TCRdb, limited to in-frame rearrangements. These files lack a portion of the clones; in checked studies, under half of the deficit traces to unresolved V genes, and the cause of the others is not known. The sample table shows roughly 190,000 clones, and about 80% are seen once. The top ten hold 10% of the sample. Material: PBMCs. These receptors originate from a woman in her fifties or sixties in good health and CMV-seropositive.

The chain is built from TRBV5-4 and TRBJ1-1; D remains ambiguous. The CDR3 has 13 amino acids. The V gene's germline CDR1 is SGHNT and CDR2 YYREEE (reference sequence). V was trimmed by 0 bases and J by 0 bases, leaving 3 bases between them. CDR3 residues: CASSLVMNTEAFF. The CDR3 region has the DNA TGTGCCAGCAGCTTGGTTATGAACACTGAAGCTTTCTTT.

This clone has a handful of counts. V usage is TRBV9 and J usage is TRBJ2-6; D is perhaps TRBD2 (6 bases). The CDR3 is 14 amino acids. Per germline, CDR1 SGDLS and CDR2 YYNGEE. V was cut by 1 base and J by 6 bases, with 8 bases left in between. The CDR3 DNA follows: TGTGCCAGCAGCGTACGGGGGTTGGCCAACGTCCTGACTTTC. It yields the protein CASSVRGLANVLTF.

The sample holds a few counts of this clone. This chain links TRBV6-6 with TRBJ1-1; 7 nucleotides agree with TRBD1. V lost 5 bases and J lost 10; bases outside the gene matches: 7. This CDR3 is 12 amino acids long. Per the germline V gene, CDR1 is MNHNY and CDR2 is SVGAGI (reference sequence). The CDR3 here is CASSLGQARAFF. The CDR3 region has the DNA TGTGCCAGCAGTCTCGGACAGGCCCGAGCTTTCTTT.

This CDR3 is CASSLGGSGVNEQFF. CDR3 bases: TGTGCCAGCAGCTTAGGGGGTAGCGGGGTCAATGAGCAGTTCTTC. The chain uses TRBV7-6 and TRBJ2-1; TRBD2 agrees at 8 bases. This CDR3 contains 15 residues. CDR1 is SGHVS, CDR2 FNYEAQ, per germline. Trimming took 1 base from V and 6 from J; bases not matched to a gene: 5.

This chain links TRBV10-3 with TRBJ2-3; 7 bases map to TRBD1. CDR1 is ENHRY, CDR2 SYGVKD, per germline. V shed 3 bases, J shed 0 bases, and the junction held 3 bases outside the gene matches. The CDR3 is 15 residues long. CDR3 bases: TGTGCCATCAGTGATCTGACAGGGAGCACAGATACGCAGTATTTT. Protein: CAISDLTGSTDTQYF.

There are a few counts of this clone. This sequence joins TRBV29-1 and TRBJ1-2; no reliable D call. CDR1 and CDR2 (germline): SQVTM, ANQGSEA. With 7 bases removed from V and 7 bases from J, the gap between germline ends came to 19 bases. This CDR3 is 13 amino acids long. This CDR3 is CSGLLSALPGYTF. The CDR3 region has the DNA TGCAGCGGACTACTTTCGGCCTTACCTGGCTACACCTTC. Full variable domain (remainder filled in from reference TRBV29-1 and TRBJ1-2): SAVISQKPSRDICQRGTSLTIQCQVDSQVTMMFWYRQQPGQSLTLIATANQGSEATYESGFVIDKFPISRPNLTFSTLTVSNMSPEDSSIYLCSGLLSALPGYTFGSGTRLTVV.

The chain uses TRBV6-1 and TRBJ1-1; D is uncertain. Germline V gives CDR1 MNHNS, CDR2 SASEGT. Trimming removed 2 bases at V and 6 bases at J, with 13 bases between. The CDR3 extends over 14 amino acids. In DNA form, the CDR3 reads TGTGCCAGCAGTGAAAGGATAGCGAAAGCTGAAGCTTTCTTT. Protein: CASSERIAKAEAFF.

This chain uses TRBV25-1 with TRBJ1-4, with TRBD1 as a possible D gene (5 bases). The CDR3 spans 16 residues. Trimming cost V 3 bases and J 7 bases, with 18 bases left between them. In germline, CDR1 is MGHDK, CDR2 SYGVNS. This CDR3 reads CASSDHRSMAREKLFF. CDR3 coding DNA: TGTGCCAGCAGTGACCACAGGAGTATGGCGCGTGAAAAACTGTTTTTT.

The chain recombines TRBV19 with TRBJ1-4; D perhaps matches TRBD1 (5 bases). The germline gives CDR1 LNHDA, CDR2 SQIVND (reference sequence). V lost 3 bases and J lost 8, with 16 bases in between. The CDR3 extends over 15 amino acids. CDR3 sequence (DNA): TGTGCCAGTAGTATCTTAGCGACCGGGGGGGAAAAACTGTTTTTT. Protein: CASSILATGGEKLFF.

The V and J genes are TRBV28 and TRBJ1-2, with 11 bases that match TRBD1. Germline V lookup: CDR1 MDHEN, CDR2 SYDVKM. CDR3 length: 14 amino acids. J was trimmed by 8 bases and V by 5 bases; bases with no gene match: 7. In nucleotides, the CDR3 is TGTGCCAGCAGTCCGGACAGGGGGCATTGGGGCTACACCTTC. Translating gives CASSPDRGHWGYTF.

This rearrangement joins TRBV28 to TRBJ1-2, with 7 bases identical to TRBD1. This CDR3 contains 13 residues. J gave up 4 bases and V 4 bases, and 3 bases lay outside the gene matches. Germline V lookup: CDR1 MDHEN, CDR2 SYDVKM. The CDR3 loop reads CASSSRDSYGYTF. CDR3 nucleotide sequence: TGTGCCAGCAGTTCCCGGGACAGCTATGGCTACACCTTC.

This clone was seen once. This rearrangement joins TRBV2 to TRBJ1-1; maybe TRBD1 (6 bases). Trimming took off 6 bases at V and 4 bases at J, with 24 bases between the two ends. The CDR3 spans 17 residues. Per the germline V gene, CDR1 is SNHLY and CDR2 is FYNNEI. The CDR3 DNA is TGTGCCAGCAGCGACCCGATTTGGGCAGGGGCTATCACTGAAGCTTTCTTT. Amino acid sequence: CASSDPIWAGAITEAFF.

The chain recombines TRBV4-3 with TRBJ2-1; no clear D. Germline CDR1 and CDR2: LGHNA and YSLEER. Trimming cost V 2 bases and J 6 bases, with 14 bases left between them. CDR3 size: 15 residues. CDR3 DNA: TGCGCCAGCAGCCAACAATACGACATTCCCAATGAGCAGTTCTTC. It translates to CASSQQYDIPNEQFF.

V and J are TRBV7-2 and TRBJ2-7, with TRBD1 matching 11 bases. The CDR3 covers 15 residues. V shed 5 bases, J shed 3 bases, and the junction held 6 bases outside the gene matches. Germline lookup yields CDR1 SGHTA and CDR2 FQGNSA. The CDR3 is CASSEGTGGIYEQYF. The CDR3 coding sequence is TGTGCCAGCAGCGAAGGGACAGGGGGAATCTACGAGCAGTACTTC.

This rearrangement joins TRBV2 to TRBJ1-5; 8 nucleotides match TRBD1. Per the germline V gene, CDR1 is SNHLY and CDR2 is FYNNEI. V gave up 2 bases and J gave up 2 bases; unmatched junction bases: 2. The CDR3 is 15 amino acids. CDR3 region: CASSEQGAGNQPQHF. DNA for the CDR3: TGTGCCAGCAGTGAACAGGGGGCCGGCAATCAGCCCCAGCATTTT. Combining the CDR3 with reference TRBV2 and TRBJ1-5 gives the whole variable domain EPEVTQTPSHQVTQMGQEVILRCVPISNHLYFYWYRQILGQKVEFLVSFYNNEISEKSEIFDDQFSVERPDGSNFTLKIRSTKLEDSAMYFCASSEQGAGNQPQHFGDGTRLSIL.